This T cell receptor beta chain was identified in a study of CD8 T cells in Susac syndrome. Random hexamers were used to reverse transcribe the RNA input (about 0.45 to 1 ug). TCRdb reprocessed the immunoSEQ multiplex PCR reads via MiXCR and lists one record per CDR3 protein. The data show about 200,000 distinct CDR3 sequences, 85% to 95% seen once. Germline V gives CDR1 SGHNT, CDR2 YYREEE (reference sequence). The J segment lost 1 base and the V segment lost 7 bases, leaving 13 bases of the junction unmatched. The CDR3 sequence is 17 residues long. TCR beta sequencing covered blood CD8+ and CD4+ T cells.

Specimen: CD4+ T cells from PBMCs. The clonotype originates from a human donor in good health. The chain links TRBV5-4 to TRBJ2-3; 9 bases align to TRBD2. The CDR3 region is CASGDRIAGVGTDTQYF. Written as DNA, the CDR3 is TGTGCCAGCGGCGACCGAATAGCGGGAGTGGGCACAGATACGCAGTATTTT.